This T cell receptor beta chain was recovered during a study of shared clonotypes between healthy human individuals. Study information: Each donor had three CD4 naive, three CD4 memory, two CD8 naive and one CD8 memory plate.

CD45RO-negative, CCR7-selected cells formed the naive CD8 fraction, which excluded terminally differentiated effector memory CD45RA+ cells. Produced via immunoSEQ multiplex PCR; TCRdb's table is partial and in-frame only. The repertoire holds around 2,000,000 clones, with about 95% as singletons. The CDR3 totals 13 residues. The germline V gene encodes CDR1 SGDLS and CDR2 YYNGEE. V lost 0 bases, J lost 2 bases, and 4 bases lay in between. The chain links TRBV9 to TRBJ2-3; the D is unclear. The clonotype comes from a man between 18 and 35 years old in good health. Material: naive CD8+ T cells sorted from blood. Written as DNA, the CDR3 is TGTGCCAGCAGCGTAGAGACCACAGATACGCAGTATTTT. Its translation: CASSVETTDTQYF.